The 26 T cell receptor beta chains reported below all come from one sample, sequenced in a study of blood T cell repertoires in COVID-19 (dated by TCRdb to the early 2020s). The method behind the library was the immunoSEQ multiplex PCR assay. Not all clones reach the TCRdb copy of this immuneACCESS table, which keeps in-frame sequences only. Checked studies attribute under half of the gap to unresolved V genes and leave the rest unexplained. This sample lists about 220,000 clones; more than 80% were detected once. The top ten constitute around 3.2% of the sample. Sequenced: PBMCs or T cells enriched from blood (not recorded which). These receptors originate from a woman in her late teens or twenties in a cohort exposed to, infected with or recovered from COVID-19 (not recorded which).

DNA for the CDR3: TGTGCCAGCAGCTCCCCGGGACAGGTGAAGGAAAAACTGTTTTTT. It encodes CASSSPGQVKEKLFF. The chain has TRBV5-4 and TRBJ1-4, with 8 bases aligning to TRBD1. Germline V gene data show CDR1 as SGHNT and CDR2 as YYREEE (reference sequence). The junction had 9 bases not matched to a gene; V was cut back by 3 bases and J by 8 bases. This CDR3 contains 15 residues.

J is TRBJ1-2 and V is TRBV2; maybe TRBD1 (5 bases). Trimming cost V 4 bases and J 3 bases, with 12 bases left between them. The CDR3 is 14 residues long. Germline V lookup: CDR1 SNHLY, CDR2 FYNNEI. The CDR3 bases are TGTGCCAGCAGTGTATGGGGGGATGACTATGGCTACACCTTC. It is translated as CASSVWGDDYGYTF.

This chain links TRBV15 with TRBJ1-3; 8 bases are shared with TRBD1. V lost 4 bases, J lost 7 bases, and 3 bases stayed unmatched. Germline CDR1 reads LNHNV; CDR2 reads YYDKDF (reference sequence). This CDR3 has 13 residues. CDR3: CATSKDRANTIYF. DNA of the CDR3: TGTGCCACCAGCAAGGACAGGGCGAACACCATATATTTT.

The CDR3 region is CASSDPTAPYGYTF. The CDR3 DNA reads TGTGCCAGCAGTGACCCGACAGCTCCTTATGGCTACACCTTC. The chain is built from TRBV25-1 and TRBJ1-2; tentatively, D is TRBD1 (5 bases). This CDR3 contains 14 residues. CDR1 and CDR2 from the germline V gene are MGHDK and SYGVNS. V was clipped by 3 bases and J by 5 bases, with 13 bases between them.

The chain uses TRBV15 and TRBJ2-3; the match to TRBD2 covers 14 bases. The junction had 11 bases not matched to a gene; V was cut back by 3 bases and J by 0 bases. The CDR3 consists of 20 residues. The germline CDR1 and CDR2 sequences are LNHNV and YYDKDF (reference sequence). As DNA, the CDR3 is TGTGCCACCAGCAGGGCCCCGGGACTAGCGGGAGTAGGGAGCACAGATACGCAGTATTTT. Amino acids: CATSRAPGLAGVGSTDTQYF.

The J gene is TRBJ2-3, the V gene TRBV9; tentative D call: TRBD1 (5 bases). The germline V gene has CDR1 SGDLS and CDR2 YYNGEE. The CDR3 contains 15 residues. V was clipped by 4 bases and J by 2 bases, with 14 bases between them. For the CDR3, the DNA is TGTGCCAGCAGCCCCCGGACACCCCTCACAGATACGCAGTATTTT. It is translated as CASSPRTPLTDTQYF.

The chain recombines TRBV7-9 with TRBJ1-1, with D possibly TRBD1 on 5 matching bases. The germline V gene encodes CDR1 SEHNR and CDR2 FQNEAQ (reference sequence). With 8 bases removed from V and 1 base from J, the gap between germline ends came to 11 bases. This CDR3 is built from 13 residues. CDR3: CASGIQANTEAFF. CDR3 DNA sequence: TGTGCCAGCGGCATACAGGCGAACACTGAAGCTTTCTTT. Using reference TRBV7-9 and TRBJ1-1 for the parts outside the CDR3, the full variable domain is DTGVSQNPRHKITKRGQNVTFRCDPISEHNRLYWYRQTLGQGPEFLTYFQNEAQLEKSRLLSDRFSAERPKGSFSTLEIQRTEQGDSAMYLCASGIQANTEAFFGQGTRLTVV.

In DNA, the CDR3 is TGTGCCAGCAGCTTCGGAGGGGACTACAATGAGCAGTTCTTC. Translated: CASSFGGDYNEQFF. The chain uses TRBV7-8 and TRBJ2-1; maybe TRBD2 (6 bases). This CDR3 is 14 amino acids long. Trimming took 3 bases from V and 3 from J, leaving 9 bases between them. The V gene's germline CDR1 is SGHVS and CDR2 FQNEAQ. The whole variable domain, remainder taken from reference TRBV7-8 and TRBJ2-1, is GAGVSQSPRYKVAKRGQDVALRCDPISGHVSLFWYQQALGQGPEFLTYFQNEAQLDKSGLPSDRFFAERPEGSVSTLKIQRTQQEDSAVYLCASSFGGDYNEQFFGPGTRLTVL.

The chain uses TRBV21-1 and TRBJ2-5; the table gives TRBD2 as D, unverified against the DNA. TRBV21-1 is a pseudogene segment. This CDR3 contains 17 residues. CDR3 nucleotides: TGTGCCAGCAGCAAAGGCCCGGGAGTGGGGTACCAAGAGACCCAGTACTTC. Protein product: CASSKGPGVGYQETQYF.

The chain is built from TRBV19 and TRBJ2-2; maybe TRBD2 (5 bases). CDR1 is LNHDA and CDR2 is SQIVND in the germline V gene (reference sequence). Trimming took off 6 bases at V and 4 bases at J, with 18 bases between the two ends. CDR3 size: 16 residues. This chain's CDR3 is CASRTDHIRGTGELFF. CDR3 sequence (DNA): TGTGCCAGTAGAACGGATCACATCCGGGGCACCGGGGAGCTGTTTTTT. The full variable domain, with the rest looked up from reference TRBV19 and TRBJ2-2, is DGGITQSPKYLFRKEGQNVTLSCEQNLNHDAMYWYRQDPGQGLRLIYYSQIVNDFQKGDIAEGYSVSREKKESFPLTVTSAQKNPTAFYLCASRTDHIRGTGELFFGEGSRLTVL.

The chain is built from TRBV30 and TRBJ2-1, with 9 nucleotides matching TRBD2. The CDR3 covers 14 residues. Trimming at V came to 5 bases and at J to 5 bases, leaving 7 bases not matched to a gene. Germline values: CDR1 GTSNPN, CDR2 SVGIG (reference sequence). As DNA, the CDR3 is TGTGCCTGGGACGCGGGGGGGATCAACAATGAGCAGTTCTTC. This gives the protein CAWDAGGINNEQFF. Full variable domain (remainder filled in from reference TRBV30 and TRBJ2-1): SQTIHQWPATLVQPVGSPLSLECTVEGTSNPNLYWYRQAAGRGLQLLFYSVGIGQISSEVPQNLSASRPQDRQFILSSKKLLLSDSGFYLCAWDAGGINNEQFFGPGTRLTVL.

The gene calls are TRBV11-2 and TRBJ2-2, with D unclear. The CDR3 consists of 13 residues. Germline lookup yields CDR1 SGHAT and CDR2 FQNNGV. Trimming removed 0 bases at V and 11 bases at J, with 10 bases between. The CDR3 reads CASSLDRQGELFF. Here the CDR3 DNA reads TGTGCCAGCAGCTTAGATCGACAAGGAGAGCTGTTTTTT.

In its sample, this clone was seen once. The rearrangement links TRBV5-1 to TRBJ2-3; 14 bases are shared with TRBD2. The J segment lost 6 bases and the V segment lost 7 bases, leaving 10 bases of the junction unmatched. Germline V gene lookup returns CDR1 SGHRS and CDR2 YFSETQ. This CDR3 spans 16 amino acids. The CDR3 DNA is TGCGCCAGCTGTCCTGGGGGACTAGCGGGAGTGGATACGCAGTATTTT. This translates into CASCPGGLAGVDTQYF.

This chain links TRBV18 with TRBJ2-2; D ambiguous. CDR3 length equals 17 residues. Looked up from germline, CDR1 is KGHSH and CDR2 is LQKENI. Between the trimmed V and J ends, which lost 3 bases and 7 bases, there was a span of 21 bases. CDR3 DNA sequence: TGTGCCAGCTCACCTCCTCCCCAGGTGCCCTTCCTCGGGGAGCTGTTTTTT. Translated: CASSPPPQVPFLGELFF.

CDR3 nucleotides: TGTGCCAGCAGTGCCACAGGGGTTCCGCTACTCCTTAGCAATCAGCCCCAGCATTTT. Its protein is CASSATGVPLLLSNQPQHF. J is TRBJ1-5 and V is TRBV28; TRBD1 matches 7 bases. The junction had 16 bases not matched to a gene; V was cut back by 5 bases and J by 0 bases. The CDR3 extends over 19 amino acids. Germline V gene sequence: CDR1 MDHEN, CDR2 SYDVKM.

This chain joins TRBV27 and TRBJ1-5; perhaps TRBD1 as D (5 bases). This CDR3 contains 14 residues. Germline CDR1 reads MNHEY; CDR2 reads SMNVEV (reference sequence). V was shortened by 5 bases and J by 3 bases, with 11 bases between the two germline ends. The CDR3 reads CASSRGYDNQPQHF. CDR3 bases: TGTGCCAGCAGTCGGGGGTACGACAATCAGCCCCAGCATTTT.

J is TRBJ2-1 and V is TRBV29-1, with D unresolved. The CDR3 has 16 amino acids. V gave up 1 base and J gave up 0 bases, with 13 bases separating them. Germline CDR1 is SQVTM and CDR2 is ANQGSEA. The CDR3 here is CSVEGAVVSSYNEQFF. The CDR3 DNA reads as TGCAGCGTTGAAGGGGCCGTGGTCAGCTCCTACAATGAGCAGTTCTTC.

The V call is TRBV10-3, the J call TRBJ1-1; a possible D gene is TRBD1 (6 bases). CDR1 is ENHRY, CDR2 SYGVKD, per germline. Trimming cost V 0 bases and J 7 bases, with 12 bases left between them. This CDR3 has 14 amino acids. The CDR3 is CAISESRGRGEAFF. The CDR3 DNA sequence: TGTGCCATCAGTGAGTCGCGGGGGCGAGGTGAAGCTTTCTTT.

The rearrangement uses TRBV7-9 and TRBJ1-4; D perhaps matches TRBD1 (5 bases). CDR1 is SEHNR and CDR2 is FQNEAQ in the germline V gene (reference sequence). Trimming removed 5 bases from V and 6 bases from J, with 16 bases in between. The CDR3 is made up of 15 amino acids. CDR3 sequence reads: CASSPRSGGDEKLFF. DNA of the CDR3: TGTGCCAGCAGCCCCCGGTCGGGGGGGGATGAAAAACTGTTTTTT. The full variable domain, completed using reference TRBV7-9 and TRBJ1-4, is DTGVSQNPRHKITKRGQNVTFRCDPISEHNRLYWYRQTLGQGPEFLTYFQNEAQLEKSRLLSDRFSAERPKGSFSTLEIQRTEQGDSAMYLCASSPRSGGDEKLFFGSGTQLSVL.

The genes are TRBV9 and TRBJ1-2; D remains ambiguous. V lost 0 bases and J lost 6, with 9 bases in between. CDR3 length equals 13 residues. Looked up from germline, CDR1 is SGDLS and CDR2 is YYNGEE. CDR3: CASSVGPSNGYTF. In DNA form, the CDR3 reads TGTGCCAGCAGCGTAGGGCCATCCAATGGCTACACCTTC.

The chain links TRBV27 to TRBJ1-5; 8 bases are shared with TRBD1. The CDR3 sequence is 15 residues long. V was pared by 6 bases and J by 4 bases, with 8 bases of the junction left unmatched. Germline V lookup: CDR1 MNHEY, CDR2 SMNVEV (reference sequence). The DNA for the CDR3 is TGTGCCAGCAGACCAGGGACAGGTTCGAATCAGCCCCAGCATTTT. It is translated as CASRPGTGSNQPQHF.

J is TRBJ2-7 and V is TRBV3-1 (or the pseudogene TRBV3-2); D might be TRBD1 (6 bases). The CDR3 is 14 amino acids. V shed 6 bases and J shed 5 bases, with 17 bases lying between them. Germline V gene lookup returns CDR1 LGHDT and CDR2 YNNKEL (reference sequence). CDR3 bases: TGTGCCAGCAGTTACTCACAGGGAATACACGAGCAGTACTTC. Amino acids: CASSYSQGIHEQYF.

The chain employs TRBV18 and TRBJ1-1, with a weak D call TRBD1 (5 bases). The V and J ends lost 5 bases and 4 bases respectively, with 14 bases between them. This CDR3 has 14 residues. In germline, CDR1 is KGHSH, CDR2 LQKENI. For the CDR3, the DNA is TGTGCCAGCTCATCCCGGGACTCCACCACTGAAGCTTTCTTT. Its translation is CASSSRDSTTEAFF.

This clone was counted a single time. The genes are TRBV9 and TRBJ1-2, with a possible D match to TRBD1 (6 bases). Deletions cut 0 bases from V and 8 bases from J, with 8 bases between. The CDR3 spans 12 residues. The germline V gene has CDR1 SGDLS and CDR2 YYNGEE. DNA of the CDR3: TGTGCCAGCAGCGTAGCGGGGGGCGGCTACACCTTC. It yields the protein CASSVAGGGYTF.

This chain uses TRBV11-3 with TRBJ1-1; TRBD1 agrees at 10 bases. J was trimmed by 9 bases and V by 8 bases; bases with no gene match: 9. The CDR3 loop spans 13 amino acids. The germline V gene has CDR1 SGHNT and CDR2 YENEEA. CDR3 nucleotide sequence: TGTGCCAGCTCCTGGGACAGGGGAGGCCAAGCTTTCTTT. Amino acid sequence: CASSWDRGGQAFF.

The chain recombines TRBV2 with TRBJ1-2; possible D gene TRBD1, 5 bases. The CDR3 totals 13 residues. Germline CDR1 is SNHLY and CDR2 is FYNNEI. Deletions cut 4 bases from V and 4 bases from J, with 10 bases between. The CDR3, as DNA: TGTGCCAGCAGTGGCGTCAGGGCCTATGGCTACACCTTC. Protein sequence: CASSGVRAYGYTF.